This entry describes one T cell receptor beta chain. Before being deemed recovered, Cohort 3 donors had two negative PCRs, clearance, or symptom resolution. Clones were read by immunoSEQ multiplex PCR, and TCRdb kept only the in-frame ones, dropping some. The data show about 290,000 clones, with 75% to 90% seen just once and approximately 1.5% held by the top ten. This sample is drawn from a study of blood T cell repertoires in COVID-19. The germline V gene encodes CDR1 MNHEY and CDR2 SMNVEV (reference sequence). The germline V and J ends were trimmed by 7 bases and 0 bases, with 21 bases remaining between them. The CDR3 extends over 17 amino acids.

V and J are TRBV27 and TRBJ1-2; possible D gene TRBD1, 6 bases. Sequenced sample: PBMCs or T cells enriched from blood (not recorded which). The TCR originated in a woman between 40 and 50 years old who had recovered from COVID-19. CDR3 amino acids: CASTKHLWTAANYGYTF. DNA for the CDR3: TGTGCCAGCACCAAACACCTTTGGACAGCGGCTAACTATGGCTACACCTTC.